The T cell receptor beta chain under discussion was sequenced for a study of cytomegalovirus exposure and HLA in healthy donors. Study results and caveats: The study designated 150 to 200 TCR beta chains cytomegalovirus-associated. The classifier reportedly diagnosed cytomegalovirus status with high specificity and sensitivity.

Separation from the approximately 710-subject first cohort characterized the approximately 120-subject validation cohort, to which the donors belonged. Points on this clone: Its antigen remains unidentified.

Libraries were prepared by immunoSEQ multiplex PCR; TCRdb keeps only in-frame clonotypes and omits some of them. The sample records roughly 100,000 clones, about 95% being singletons. This receptor was taken from a woman between 18 and 30 years old in good health and CMV-seronegative. The sequenced sample was PBMCs.

CDR3 in amino acids: CAWSVGPGETQYF. Here the CDR3 DNA reads TGTGCCTGGAGTGTAGGCCCGGGAGAGACCCAGTACTTC. The chain is built from TRBV30 and TRBJ2-5; no firm D call. CDR3 size: 13 residues. From germline, CDR1 is GTSNPN and CDR2 SVGIG (reference sequence). Trimming cost V 0 bases and J 4 bases, with 9 bases left between them.